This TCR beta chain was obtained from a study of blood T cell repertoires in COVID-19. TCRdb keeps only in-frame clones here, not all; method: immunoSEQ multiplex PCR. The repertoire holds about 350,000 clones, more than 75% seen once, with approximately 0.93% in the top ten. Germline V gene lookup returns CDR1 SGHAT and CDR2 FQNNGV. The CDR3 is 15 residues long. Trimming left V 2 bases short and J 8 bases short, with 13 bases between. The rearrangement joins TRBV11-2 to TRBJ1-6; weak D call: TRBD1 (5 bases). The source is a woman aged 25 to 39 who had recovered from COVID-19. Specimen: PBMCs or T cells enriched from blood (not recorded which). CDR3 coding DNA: TGTGCCAGCAGCTTATCCCAGGGTCTGGATTCACCCCTCCACTTT. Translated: CASSLSQGLDSPLHF. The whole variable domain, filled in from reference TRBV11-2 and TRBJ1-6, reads EAGVAQSPRYKIIEKRQSVAFWCNPISGHATLYWYQQILGQGPKLLIQFQNNGVVDDSQLPKDRFSAERLKGVDSTLKIQPAKLEDSAVYLCASSLSQGLDSPLHFGNGTRLTVT.